These T cell receptor beta chains were read from a single sample in a study of cytomegalovirus exposure and HLA in healthy donors. The data were produced by immunoSEQ multiplex PCR, yet TCRdb's version contains in-frame clones alone and is incomplete. The sample carries 180,000 or so clones, roughly 88% recorded once. The sample consisted of PBMCs. The origin of the receptors is a woman aged 30 to 39 in good health and CMV-seropositive. Each CDR3 is given with its conserved first and last residue. D genes are given only for firm matches. Expanded clones are given a class, and other clones once, few, many or no size at all.

TRBV5-1	-	TRBJ2-1	TRBD2	CASSAETSGNGNEQFF	TGCGCCAGCAGCGCCGAAACTAGCGGGAATGGCAATGAGCAGTTCTTC
TRBV7-3	-	TRBJ2-1	TRBD2	CASSPGTSDYNEQFF	TGTGCCAGCAGCCCCGGGACTAGCGACTACAATGAGCAGTTCTTC
TRBV7-9	-	TRBJ1-2	-	CASMGGEEGYTF	TGTGCCAGCATGGGGGGGGAGGAAGGCTACACCTTC
TRBV5-4	-	TRBJ2-7	TRBD1	CASSSGTGDFYEQYF	TGTGCCAGCAGCTCCGGGACAGGGGATTTCTACGAGCAGTACTTC
TRBV10-2	-	TRBJ2-1	-	CASRETTSGVNEQFF	TGCGCCAGCAGGGAAACTACGTCAGGGGTCAATGAGCAGTTCTTC
TRBV19	-	TRBJ1-5	-	CASSIGGRNQPQHF	TGTGCCAGTAGTATAGGCGGCCGCAATCAGCCCCAGCATTTT
TRBV6-4	-	TRBJ2-1	-	CASKVTGTYNEQFF	TGTGCCAGCAAAGTTACAGGAACCTACAATGAGCAGTTCTTC
TRBV5-1	-	TRBJ2-3	TRBD2	CASSSAGLAGGDTQYF	TGCGCCAGCAGTTCTGCCGGACTAGCGGGAGGGGATACGCAGTATTTT
TRBV25-1	-	TRBJ1-4	-	CASSDGWQVGANEKLFF	TGTGCCAGCAGTGACGGTTGGCAGGTTGGTGCTAATGAAAAACTGTTTTTT
TRBV6-5	-	TRBJ1-1	TRBD1	CASSGTANTEAFF	TGTGCCAGCTCCGGGACAGCCAACACTGAAGCTTTCTTT
TRBV29-1	-	TRBJ2-1	-	CSSSYNEQFF	TGCTCTAGCTCCTACAATGAGCAGTTCTTC
TRBV6-6	-	TRBJ1-5	-	CASSYETGYSNQPQHF	TGTGCCAGCAGTTACGAGACGGGATATAGCAATCAGCCCCAGCATTTT
TRBV2	-	TRBJ2-5	TRBD2	CASSEGLAGNKETQYF	TGTGCCAGCAGTGAAGGACTAGCGGGCAATAAAGAGACCCAGTACTTC
TRBV11-3	-	TRBJ2-7	-	CASSLVRATEQYF	TGTGCCAGCAGCTTAGTCAGGGCTACCGAGCAGTACTTC
TRBV5-5	-	TRBJ2-7	-	CASSPLDRASYEQYF	TGTGCCAGCAGTCCGCTAGACAGAGCCTCCTACGAGCAGTACTTC
TRBV4-2	-	TRBJ2-2	TRBD2	CASSQDLAGGYTGELFF	TGTGCCAGCAGCCAAGACCTAGCGGGAGGGTACACCGGGGAGCTGTTTTTT
TRBV30	-	TRBJ2-3	TRBD1	CAWSVVGLGTGYTDTQYF	TGTGCCTGGAGTGTAGTTGGACTGGGGACAGGGTACACAGATACGCAGTATTTT
TRBV29-1	-	TRBJ2-1	-	CSGGHLSSYNEQFF	TGCAGCGGGGGACATCTCAGCTCCTACAATGAGCAGTTCTTC
TRBV5-1	-	TRBJ2-1	-	CASCLAAGFNEQFF	TGCGCCAGCTGTTTGGCCGCAGGATTCAATGAGCAGTTCTTC
TRBV7-2	-	TRBJ2-5	TRBD2	CASLTSGSEETQYF	TGTGCCAGCCTTACTAGCGGGAGCGAAGAGACCCAGTACTTC
TRBV14	few	TRBJ1-3	-	CASSQSRDTIYF	TGTGCCAGCAGCCAGTCCCGGGACACCATATATTTT
TRBV5-1	-	TRBJ2-1	-	CASSWGLSGYSYNEQFF	TGCGCCAGCAGCTGGGGGCTAAGCGGCTACTCCTACAATGAGCAGTTCTTC
TRBV7-9	-	TRBJ2-2	TRBD2	CASSRGTTNTGELFF	TGTGCCAGCAGCCGCGGGACTACCAACACCGGGGAGCTGTTTTTT
TRBV6-1	-	TRBJ2-2	-	CASRGAGTTGELFF	TGTGCCAGCAGGGGAGCCGGGACTACCGGGGAGCTGTTTTTT
TRBV27	-	TRBJ2-7	-	CASSLGGSLEQYF	TGTGCCAGCAGTTTGGGGGGATCTTTGGAGCAGTACTTC
TRBV9	-	TRBJ2-1	-	CASSVAREASYNEQFF	TGTGCCAGCAGCGTAGCTCGAGAGGCCTCCTACAATGAGCAGTTCTTC
TRBV25-1	-	TRBJ2-2	TRBD1	CASSTGYTGELFF	TGTGCCAGCTCGACAGGGTACACCGGGGAGCTGTTTTTT
TRBV6-6	-	TRBJ2-7	TRBD1	CASRDWTGDLDEQYF	TGTGCCAGCAGGGATTGGACAGGGGACTTGGACGAGCAGTACTTC
TRBV6-5	-	TRBJ1-4	-	CASRVGQREKLFF	TGTGCCAGCAGGGTGGGGCAACGTGAAAAACTGTTTTTT
TRBV5-1	few	TRBJ2-5	-	CASSLSSMEEETQYF	TGCGCCAGCAGCTTGTCTTCCATGGAGGAAGAGACCCAGTACTTC
TRBV2	-	TRBJ2-5	-	CASSEGGETQYF	TGTGCCAGCAGTGAGGGGGGAGAGACCCAGTACTTC
TRBV19	-	TRBJ2-7	TRBD2	CASSMMAGGDYEQYF	TGTGCCAGTAGTATGATGGCGGGAGGGGATTACGAGCAGTACTTC
TRBV14	-	TRBJ2-6	TRBD1	CASSPKGDRIYSGANVLTF	TGTGCCAGCAGCCCAAAAGGGGACAGGATCTACTCTGGGGCCAACGTCCTGACTTTC
TRBV10-3	-	TRBJ1-2	-	CAISESGNYGYTF	TGTGCCATCAGTGAGTCCGGGAACTATGGCTACACCTTC
TRBV6-4	-	TRBJ1-2	-	CASSPSGTNYGYTF	TGTGCCAGCAGTCCGTCGGGGACTAACTATGGCTACACCTTC
TRBV5-4	-	TRBJ2-1	-	CASSLRRGLNYNEQFF	TGTGCCAGCAGCCTCCGGCGGGGACTCAACTACAATGAGCAGTTCTTC
TRBV2	-	TRBJ2-1	TRBD2	CASCRDYNNEQFF	TGTGCCAGCTGCCGGGACTACAACAATGAGCAGTTCTTC
TRBV2	-	TRBJ2-7	-	CASRVGYGRSTEQYF	TGTGCCAGCAGAGTTGGTTACGGGAGATCAACCGAGCAGTACTTC
TRBV5-4	-	TRBJ1-2	-	CASSLGGVYGYTF	TGTGCCAGCAGCTTGGGGGGAGTCTATGGCTACACCTTC
TRBV7-2	once	TRBJ1-2	-	CASHWALYGYTF	TGTGCCAGCCACTGGGCGCTCTATGGCTACACCTTC